Below are 10 T cell receptor beta chains sequenced from a single sample in a study of T cell repertoires in cytomegalovirus infection (dated by TCRdb to the late 2010s). Sample treatment or condition, as interpreted from the label and publication: in vitro stimulation with specific CMV peptide epitopes to enrich CMV-specific T cells. These receptors' antigens are unknown. The reads were generated on an Illumina HiSeq 1500. TCRdb reanalyzed the raw reads on its own, using fastp at Q25 for trimming and MiXCR for clone calling, and kept in-frame beta chains. Every entry covers one CDR3 protein and lists the most common genes and DNA from its rows. The sample records some 480,000 distinct CDR3 sequences, 30% to 40% of which are singletons. The biggest ten clones account for 15% to 20% of the sample. The input for sequencing was cultured PBMCs, taken from culture after CMV antigen stimulation. All receptors come from a human donor in good health (CMV status not recorded). Some clones in this sample may be carry-over from other donors' samples.

This clonotype was seen more than once but under ten times. This chain links TRBV7-6 with TRBJ2-1; D not resolved. Per germline, CDR1 SGHVS and CDR2 FNYEAQ. V was trimmed by 5 bases and J by 1 base, leaving 9 bases between them. The CDR3 loop spans 14 amino acids. The CDR3 DNA sequence: TGTGCCAGCAGCGTACGAGGTTCCTACAATGAGCAGTTCTTC. The encoded protein is CASSVRGSYNEQFF.

This clonotype was detected a few times. The chain is built from TRBV10-3 and TRBJ1-6; D perhaps matches TRBD1 (5 bases). V was shortened by 2 bases and J by 0 bases, with 11 bases between the two germline ends. In germline, CDR1 is ENHRY, CDR2 SYGVKD. The CDR3 is made up of 17 amino acids. CDR3 in DNA: TGTGCCATCAGTGAGAGCCACAGGAGCTCCTATAATTCACCCCTCCACTTT. It is translated as CAISESHRSSYNSPLHF.

Only a few counts were recorded for this clonotype. Written as DNA, the CDR3 is TGTGCCTTCTGGCAGGGCGACACTGAAGCTTTCTTT. It encodes CAFWQGDTEAFF. This chain uses TRBV19 with TRBJ1-1, with D tentatively TRBD1 (5 bases). Germline-derived CDR1 and CDR2 are LNHDA and SQIVND (reference sequence). This CDR3 has 12 residues. Between the trimmed V and J ends, which lost 11 bases and 3 bases, there was a span of 13 bases.

This clonotype came up a few times. The chain recombines TRBV6-2 or TRBV6-3 with TRBJ2-2; 7 positions agree with TRBD1. CDR1 and CDR2 (germline): MNHEY, SVGEGT. Unmatched junction bases numbered 3, after V lost 8 bases and J lost 6 bases. The CDR3 has 12 residues. The CDR3 loop reads CASRGGPGELFF. In nucleotides, the CDR3 is TGTGCCAGCCGAGGGGGCCCCGGGGAGCTGTTTTTT.

This clonotype was detected ten times or more. V and J are TRBV6-1 and TRBJ1-2; D possibly corresponds to TRBD1 (5 bases). There are 12 residues in the CDR3. V lost 5 bases and J lost 4, with 8 bases in between. The germline V gene encodes CDR1 MNHNS and CDR2 SASEGT. As DNA, the CDR3 is TGTGCCAGCAGTCCGGGGGGCTATGGCTACACCTTC. This gives the protein CASSPGGYGYTF.

A few counts support this clonotype. This chain links TRBV29-1 with TRBJ2-7, with D maybe TRBD2 (5 bases). Germline CDR1 SQVTM, CDR2 ANQGSEA. Trimming pared 7 bases from V and 0 bases from J, leaving 19 bases between. The CDR3 sequence is 15 residues long. CDR3 sequence reads: CSAAFEDAGSYEQYF. For the CDR3, the DNA is TGCAGCGCCGCCTTTGAGGACGCGGGCTCCTACGAGCAGTACTTC.

Remarks on this clonotype: Its ends do not fully match the called genes, so a read error is possible. The chain couples TRBV7-2 to TRBJ1-3; weak D call: TRBD1 (6 bases). CDR1 is SGHTA and CDR2 is FQGNSA in the germline V gene. The CDR3 spans 16 residues. As DNA, the CDR3 is TGTGCCAGCAGCCTCTCCCCCTCCACACAGGGAACCACCATATATTTT. Amino acid sequence: CASSLSPSTQGTTIYF.

This clonotype was seen a few times. This sequence joins TRBV7-9 and TRBJ2-2; perhaps D is TRBD1 or TRBD2 (5 bases each). Germline values: CDR1 SEHNR, CDR2 FQNEAQ (reference sequence). The V gene lost 3 bases and the J gene lost 2 bases, with 22 bases spanning the gap. The CDR3 has 19 amino acids. CDR3 DNA: TGTGCCAGCAGCTTTCCGGGACGGACGACACAGCCTAACACCGGGGAGCTGTTTTTT. Translation: CASSFPGRTTQPNTGELFF.

This clonotype was detected only a few times. This chain joins TRBV5-1 and TRBJ1-1; maybe TRBD1 (5 bases). Trimming removed 0 bases at V and 7 bases at J, with 10 bases between. In germline, CDR1 is SGHRS, CDR2 YFSETQ. This CDR3 contains 13 residues. CDR3 loop: CASSLVQVGEAFF. The CDR3 nucleotides read TGCGCCAGCAGCTTGGTACAGGTTGGTGAAGCTTTCTTT. Full variable domain (rest looked up from reference TRBV5-1 and TRBJ1-1): KAGVTQTPRYLIKTRGQQVTLSCSPISGHRSVSWYQQTPGQGLQFLFEYFSETQRNKGNFPGRFSGRQFSNSRSEMNVSTLELGDSALYLCASSLVQVGEAFFGQGTRLTVV.

The J gene is TRBJ2-7, the V gene TRBV7-9, with no clear D. V shed 3 bases and J shed 3 bases, with 12 bases lying between them. Germline V lookup: CDR1 SEHNR, CDR2 FQNEAQ (reference sequence). The CDR3 has 14 amino acids. The CDR3 nucleotides read TGTGCCAGCAGCTTGTCCGGGCCAAACTACGAGCAGTACTTC. It specifies CASSLSGPNYEQYF.